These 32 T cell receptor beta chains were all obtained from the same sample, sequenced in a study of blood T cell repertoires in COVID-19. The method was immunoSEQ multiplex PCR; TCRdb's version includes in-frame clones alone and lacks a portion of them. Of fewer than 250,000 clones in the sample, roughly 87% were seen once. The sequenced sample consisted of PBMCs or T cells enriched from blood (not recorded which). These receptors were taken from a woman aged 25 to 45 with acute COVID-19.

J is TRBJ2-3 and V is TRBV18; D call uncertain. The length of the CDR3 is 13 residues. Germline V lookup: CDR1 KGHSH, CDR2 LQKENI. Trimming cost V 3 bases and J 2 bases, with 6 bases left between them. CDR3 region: CASSPRPTDTQYF. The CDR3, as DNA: TGTGCCAGCTCACCCAGGCCCACAGATACGCAGTATTTT.

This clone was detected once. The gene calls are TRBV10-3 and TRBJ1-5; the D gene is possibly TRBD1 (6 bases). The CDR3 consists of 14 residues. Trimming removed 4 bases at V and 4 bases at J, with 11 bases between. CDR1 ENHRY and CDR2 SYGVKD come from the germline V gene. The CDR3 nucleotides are TGTGCCATCAGTGGACAGGCGACAAATCAGCCCCAGCATTTT. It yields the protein CAISGQATNQPQHF.

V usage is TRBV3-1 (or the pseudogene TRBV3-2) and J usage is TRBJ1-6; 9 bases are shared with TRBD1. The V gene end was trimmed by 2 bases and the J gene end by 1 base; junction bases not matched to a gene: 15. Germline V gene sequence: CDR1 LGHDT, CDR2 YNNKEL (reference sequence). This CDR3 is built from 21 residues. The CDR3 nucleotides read TGTGCCAGCAGCCAATCCAAGCTCGGGGACAGGGTGAATTCCTATAATTCACCCCTCCACTTT. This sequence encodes CASSQSKLGDRVNSYNSPLHF.

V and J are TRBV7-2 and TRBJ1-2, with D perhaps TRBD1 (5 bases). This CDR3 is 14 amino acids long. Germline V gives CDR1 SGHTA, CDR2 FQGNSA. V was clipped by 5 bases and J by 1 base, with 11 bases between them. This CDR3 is CASSPRQSNYGYTF. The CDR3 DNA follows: TGTGCCAGCAGCCCAAGACAGAGTAACTATGGCTACACCTTC. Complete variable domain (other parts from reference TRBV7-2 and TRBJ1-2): GAGVSQSPSNKVTEKGKDVELRCDPISGHTALYWYRQSLGQGLEFLIYFQGNSAPDKSGLPSDRFSAERTGGSVSTLTIQRTQQEDSAVYLCASSPRQSNYGYTFGSGTRLTVV.

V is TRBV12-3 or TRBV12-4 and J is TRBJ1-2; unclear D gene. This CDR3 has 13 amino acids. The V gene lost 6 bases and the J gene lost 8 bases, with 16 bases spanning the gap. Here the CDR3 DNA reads TGTGCCAGCAGCCGTCGAGGGCTGCACGGCTACACCTTC. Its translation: CASSRRGLHGYTF.

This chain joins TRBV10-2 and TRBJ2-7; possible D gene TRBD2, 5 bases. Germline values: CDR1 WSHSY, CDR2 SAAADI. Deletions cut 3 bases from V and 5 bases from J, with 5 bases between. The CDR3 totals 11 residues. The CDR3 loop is CASSDGDEQYF. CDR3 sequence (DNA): TGCGCCAGCAGTGACGGGGACGAGCAGTACTTC.

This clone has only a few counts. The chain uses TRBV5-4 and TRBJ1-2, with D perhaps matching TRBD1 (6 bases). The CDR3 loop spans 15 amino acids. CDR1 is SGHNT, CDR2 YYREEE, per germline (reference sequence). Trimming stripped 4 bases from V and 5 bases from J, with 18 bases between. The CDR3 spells CASSLRQAHNYGYTF. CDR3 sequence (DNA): TGTGCCAGCAGCCTCCGACAGGCTCATAATTATGGCTACACCTTC.

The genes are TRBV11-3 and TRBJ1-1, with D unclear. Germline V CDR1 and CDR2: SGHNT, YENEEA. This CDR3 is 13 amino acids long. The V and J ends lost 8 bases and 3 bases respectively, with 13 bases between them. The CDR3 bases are TGTGCCAGCGGACGGGAGAGGGACACTGAAGCTTTCTTT. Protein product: CASGRERDTEAFF.

CDR3 sequence (DNA): TGTGCCATCAGTGAGTCGTTGAGGGGAGGGAGCACTGAAGCTTTCTTT. Translation gives CAISESLRGGSTEAFF. This chain joins TRBV10-3 and TRBJ1-1, with D possibly matching TRBD1 (5 bases). Germline values: CDR1 ENHRY, CDR2 SYGVKD. The V end lost 0 bases, the J end lost 4 bases, and 15 bases lay between the germline ends. The CDR3 is made up of 16 amino acids.

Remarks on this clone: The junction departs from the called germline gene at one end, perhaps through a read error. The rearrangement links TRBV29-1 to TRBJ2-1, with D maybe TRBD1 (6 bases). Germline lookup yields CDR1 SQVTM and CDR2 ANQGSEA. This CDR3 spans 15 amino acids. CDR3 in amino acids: CSVKDLTGSGNEQFF. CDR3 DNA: TGCAGCGTTAAAGATCTTACAGGGTCTGGCAATGAGCAGTTCTTC.

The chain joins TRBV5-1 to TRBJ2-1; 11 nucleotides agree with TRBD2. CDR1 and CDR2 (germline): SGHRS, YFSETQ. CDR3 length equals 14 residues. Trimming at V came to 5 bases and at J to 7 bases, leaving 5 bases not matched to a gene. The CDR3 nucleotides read TGCGCCAGCAGTAGCGGGGGGGCGAGTAATGAGCAGTTCTTC. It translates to CASSSGGASNEQFF.

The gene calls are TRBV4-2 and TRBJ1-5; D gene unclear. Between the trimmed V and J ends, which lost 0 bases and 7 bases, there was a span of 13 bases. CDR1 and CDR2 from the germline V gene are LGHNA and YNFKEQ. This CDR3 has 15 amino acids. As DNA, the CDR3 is TGTGCCAGCAGCCAAGAGCAGGCCGTCCTACAGCCCCAGCATTTT. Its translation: CASSQEQAVLQPQHF.

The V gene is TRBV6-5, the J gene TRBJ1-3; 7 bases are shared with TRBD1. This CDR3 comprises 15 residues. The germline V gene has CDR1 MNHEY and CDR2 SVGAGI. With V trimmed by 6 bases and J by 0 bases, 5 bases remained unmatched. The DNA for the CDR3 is TGTGCCAGCAGGGACAGGCGATACTCTGGAAACACCATATATTTT. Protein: CASRDRRYSGNTIYF.

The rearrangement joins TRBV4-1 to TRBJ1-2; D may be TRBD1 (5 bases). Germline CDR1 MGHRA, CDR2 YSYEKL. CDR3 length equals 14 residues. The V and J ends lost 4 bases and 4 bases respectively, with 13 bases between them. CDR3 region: CASSRLQEFYGYTF. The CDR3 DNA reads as TGCGCCAGCAGCCGCTTACAGGAATTCTATGGCTACACCTTC.

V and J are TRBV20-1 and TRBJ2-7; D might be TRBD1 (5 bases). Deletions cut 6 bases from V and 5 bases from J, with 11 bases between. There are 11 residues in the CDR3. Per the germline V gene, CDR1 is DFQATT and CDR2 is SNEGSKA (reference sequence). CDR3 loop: CSAKMTDEQYF. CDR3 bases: TGCAGTGCCAAGATGACAGACGAGCAGTACTTC.

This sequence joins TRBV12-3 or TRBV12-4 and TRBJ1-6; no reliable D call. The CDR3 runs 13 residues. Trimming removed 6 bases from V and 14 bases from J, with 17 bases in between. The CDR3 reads CASRLEGAAALHF. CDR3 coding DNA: TGTGCCAGCAGACTCGAGGGAGCCGCAGCCCTCCACTTT.

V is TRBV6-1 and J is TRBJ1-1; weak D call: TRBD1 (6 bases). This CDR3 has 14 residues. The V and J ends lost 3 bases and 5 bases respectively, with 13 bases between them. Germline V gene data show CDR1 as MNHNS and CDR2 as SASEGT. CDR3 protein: CASSDRGGGTEAFF. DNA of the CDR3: TGTGCCAGCAGTGACAGGGGTGGTGGGACTGAAGCTTTCTTT.

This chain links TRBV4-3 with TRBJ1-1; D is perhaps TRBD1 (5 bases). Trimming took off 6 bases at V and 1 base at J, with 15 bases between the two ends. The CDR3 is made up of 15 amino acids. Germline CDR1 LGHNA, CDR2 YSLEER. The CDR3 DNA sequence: TGCGCCAGCAGGAGGACCAGCCAGGGGAACACTGAAGCTTTCTTT. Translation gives CASRRTSQGNTEAFF.

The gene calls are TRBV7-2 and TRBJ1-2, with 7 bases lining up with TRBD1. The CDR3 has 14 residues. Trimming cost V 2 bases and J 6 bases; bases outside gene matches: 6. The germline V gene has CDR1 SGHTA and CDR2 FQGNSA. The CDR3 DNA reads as TGTGCCAGCAGCTTATTCGCCAGGGGGGATGGCTACACCTTC. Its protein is CASSLFARGDGYTF.

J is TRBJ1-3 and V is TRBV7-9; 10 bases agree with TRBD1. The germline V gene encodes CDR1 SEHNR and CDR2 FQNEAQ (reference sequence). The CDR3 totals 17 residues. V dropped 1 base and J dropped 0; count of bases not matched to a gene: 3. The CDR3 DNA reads TGTGCCAGCAGCTTAGAGACAGGGGGCCTCTCTGGAAACACCATATATTTT. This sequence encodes CASSLETGGLSGNTIYF.

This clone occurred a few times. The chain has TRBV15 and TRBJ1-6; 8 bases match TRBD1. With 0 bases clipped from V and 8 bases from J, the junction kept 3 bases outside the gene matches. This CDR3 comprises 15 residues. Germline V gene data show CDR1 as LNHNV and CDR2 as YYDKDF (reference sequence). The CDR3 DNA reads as TGTGCCACCAGCAGAGATACAGGGGGGGATTCACCCCTCCACTTT. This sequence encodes CATSRDTGGDSPLHF.

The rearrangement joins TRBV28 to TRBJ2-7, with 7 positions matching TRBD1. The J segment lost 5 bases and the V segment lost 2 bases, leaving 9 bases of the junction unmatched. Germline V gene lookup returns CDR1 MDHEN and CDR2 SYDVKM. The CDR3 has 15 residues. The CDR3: CASSLGRGPAHEQYF. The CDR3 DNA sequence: TGTGCCAGCAGTTTAGGTAGGGGGCCCGCTCACGAGCAGTACTTC.

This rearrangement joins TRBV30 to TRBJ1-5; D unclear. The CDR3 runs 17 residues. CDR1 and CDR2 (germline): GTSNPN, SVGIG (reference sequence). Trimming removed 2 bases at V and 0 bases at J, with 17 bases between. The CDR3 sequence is CAWSKGGAADSNQPQHF. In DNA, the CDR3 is TGTGCCTGGAGTAAAGGAGGAGCCGCCGATAGCAATCAGCCCCAGCATTTT.

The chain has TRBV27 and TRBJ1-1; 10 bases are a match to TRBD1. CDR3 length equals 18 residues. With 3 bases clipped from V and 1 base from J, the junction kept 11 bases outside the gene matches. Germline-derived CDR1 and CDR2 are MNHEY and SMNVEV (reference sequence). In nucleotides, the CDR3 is TGTGCCAGCAGTTTGGACCGGGACAGGGGAGACGGGAACACTGAAGCTTTCTTT. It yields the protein CASSLDRDRGDGNTEAFF.

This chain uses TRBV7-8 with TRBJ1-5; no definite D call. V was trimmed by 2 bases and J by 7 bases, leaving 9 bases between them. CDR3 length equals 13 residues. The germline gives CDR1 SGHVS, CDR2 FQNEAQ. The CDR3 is CASSLQVRQPQHF. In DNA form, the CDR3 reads TGTGCCAGCAGCTTACAGGTCCGACAGCCCCAGCATTTT. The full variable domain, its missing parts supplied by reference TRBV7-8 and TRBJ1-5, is GAGVSQSPRYKVAKRGQDVALRCDPISGHVSLFWYQQALGQGPEFLTYFQNEAQLDKSGLPSDRFFAERPEGSVSTLKIQRTQQEDSAVYLCASSLQVRQPQHFGDGTRLSIL.

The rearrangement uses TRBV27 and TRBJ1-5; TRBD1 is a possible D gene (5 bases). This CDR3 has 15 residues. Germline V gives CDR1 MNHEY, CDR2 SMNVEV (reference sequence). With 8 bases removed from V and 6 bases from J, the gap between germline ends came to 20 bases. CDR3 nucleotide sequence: TGTGCCAGCGCTAGGGGAGGGGACCTTGGTCAGCCCCAGCATTTT. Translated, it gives CASARGGDLGQPQHF.

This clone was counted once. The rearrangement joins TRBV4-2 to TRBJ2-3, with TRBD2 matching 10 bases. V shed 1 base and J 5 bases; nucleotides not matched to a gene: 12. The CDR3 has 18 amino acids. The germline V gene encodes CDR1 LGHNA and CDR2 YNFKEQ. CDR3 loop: CASSQASSGGRSGDTQYF. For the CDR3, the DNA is TGTGCCAGCAGCCAAGCCTCTAGCGGGGGCCGCTCGGGAGATACGCAGTATTTT.

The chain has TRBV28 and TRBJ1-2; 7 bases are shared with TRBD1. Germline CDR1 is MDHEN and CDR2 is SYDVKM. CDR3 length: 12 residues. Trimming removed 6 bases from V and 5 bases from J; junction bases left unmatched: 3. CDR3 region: CASSKTGYGYTF. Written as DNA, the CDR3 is TGTGCCAGCAGCAAGACAGGGTATGGCTACACCTTC.

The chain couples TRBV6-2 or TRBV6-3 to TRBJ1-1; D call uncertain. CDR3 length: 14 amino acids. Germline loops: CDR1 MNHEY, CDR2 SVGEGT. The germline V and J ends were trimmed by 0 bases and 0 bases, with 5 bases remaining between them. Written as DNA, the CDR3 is TGTGCCAGCAGTTACTCGCGGGTGAACACTGAAGCTTTCTTT. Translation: CASSYSRVNTEAFF.

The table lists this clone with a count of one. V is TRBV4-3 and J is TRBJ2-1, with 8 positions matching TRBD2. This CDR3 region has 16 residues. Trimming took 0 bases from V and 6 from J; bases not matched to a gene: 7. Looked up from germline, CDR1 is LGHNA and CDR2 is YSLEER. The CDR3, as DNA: TGCGCCAGCAGCCAAGATCGGGCGGGGGGCTTCAATGAGCAGTTCTTC. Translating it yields CASSQDRAGGFNEQFF.

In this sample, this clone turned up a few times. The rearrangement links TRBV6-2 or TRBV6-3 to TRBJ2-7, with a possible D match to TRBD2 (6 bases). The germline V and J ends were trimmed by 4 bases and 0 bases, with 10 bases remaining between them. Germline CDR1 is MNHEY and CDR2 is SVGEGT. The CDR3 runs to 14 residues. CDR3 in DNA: TGTGCCAGCAGTTTCCAGGGAGGCTCCTACGAGCAGTACTTC. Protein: CASSFQGGSYEQYF.

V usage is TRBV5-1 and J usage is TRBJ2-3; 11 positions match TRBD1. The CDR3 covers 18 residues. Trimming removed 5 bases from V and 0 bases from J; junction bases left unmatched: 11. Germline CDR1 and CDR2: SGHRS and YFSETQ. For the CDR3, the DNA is TGCGCCAGCAGGCCGGGCCGGACAGGGGGCCATAGCACAGATACGCAGTATTTT. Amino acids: CASRPGRTGGHSTDTQYF.